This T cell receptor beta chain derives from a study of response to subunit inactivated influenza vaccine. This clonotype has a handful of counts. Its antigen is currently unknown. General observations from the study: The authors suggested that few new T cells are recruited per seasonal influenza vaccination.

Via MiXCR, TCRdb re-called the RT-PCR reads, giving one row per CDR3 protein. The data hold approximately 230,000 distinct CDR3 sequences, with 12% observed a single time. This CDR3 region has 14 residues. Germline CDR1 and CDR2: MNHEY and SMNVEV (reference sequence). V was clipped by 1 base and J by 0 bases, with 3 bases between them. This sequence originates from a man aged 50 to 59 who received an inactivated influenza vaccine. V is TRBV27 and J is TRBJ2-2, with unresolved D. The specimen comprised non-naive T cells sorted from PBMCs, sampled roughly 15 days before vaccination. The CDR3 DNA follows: TGTGCCAGCAGTTTATTGCCGAACACCGGGGAGCTGTTTTTT. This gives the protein CASSLLPNTGELFF.